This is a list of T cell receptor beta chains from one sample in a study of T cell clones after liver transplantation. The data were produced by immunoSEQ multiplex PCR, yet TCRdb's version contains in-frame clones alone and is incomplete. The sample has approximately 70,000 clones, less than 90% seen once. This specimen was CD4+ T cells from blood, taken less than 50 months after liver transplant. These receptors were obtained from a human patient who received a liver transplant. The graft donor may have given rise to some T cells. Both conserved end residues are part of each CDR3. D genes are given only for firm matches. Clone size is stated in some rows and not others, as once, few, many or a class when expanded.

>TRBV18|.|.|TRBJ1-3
TGTGCCAGCTCACCACTTTCTGAAGGTAGCTCTGGAAACACCATATATTTT
CASSPLSEGSSGNTIYF
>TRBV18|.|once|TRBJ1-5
TGTGCCAGCTCATACAGTCACAATCAGCCCCAGCATTTT
CASSYSHNQPQHF
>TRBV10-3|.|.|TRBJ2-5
TGTGCCATCAGTTTCCTTTTCGACGGTGGGGAGACCCAGTACTTC
CAISFLFDGGETQYF
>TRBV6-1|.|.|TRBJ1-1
TGTGCCAGCAGTGAACCAGGGAAGGCATCTGAAGCTTTCTTT
CASSEPGKASEAFF
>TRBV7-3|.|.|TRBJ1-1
TGTGCCAGCAGCTTAAACCAGGGGACGGAAGCTTTCTTT
CASSLNQGTEAFF
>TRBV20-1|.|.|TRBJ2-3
TGCAGTGCTCAACTATCAGATACGCAGTATTTT
CSAQLSDTQYF
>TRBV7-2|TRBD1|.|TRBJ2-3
TGTGCCAGCAGTCGCCGGACAGGGAGGGATACGCAGTATTTT
CASSRRTGRDTQYF
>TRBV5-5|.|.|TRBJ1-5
TGTGCCAGCAGCTTGGCCGGGGGATTAGGTCAGCCCCAGCATTTT
CASSLAGGLGQPQHF
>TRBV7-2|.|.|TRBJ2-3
TGTGCCAGCAGCTCTCGGACAGATACGCAGTATTTT
CASSSRTDTQYF
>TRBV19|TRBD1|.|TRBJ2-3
TGTGCCAGTAGTATAGGACAGGGTTTGCCCACGCAGTATTTT
CASSIGQGLPTQYF
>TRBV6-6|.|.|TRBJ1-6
TGTGCCAGCAGGACCTCCTTAGGGCTAAATTCACCCCTCCACTTT
CASRTSLGLNSPLHF
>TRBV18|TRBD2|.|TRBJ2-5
TGTGCCAGCTCGCCCACTAGCGGGGGGGACCAAGAGACCCAGTACTTC
CASSPTSGGDQETQYF
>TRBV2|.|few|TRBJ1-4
TGTGCCAGCAGTGCTCTCGGTGCAACTAATGAAAAACTGTTTTTT
CASSALGATNEKLFF
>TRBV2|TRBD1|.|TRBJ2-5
TGTGCCAGCAGGGGACAGGAGACCCAGTACTTC
CASRGQETQYF
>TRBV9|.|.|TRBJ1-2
TGTGCCAGCAGCGTAGCGGGCTATGGCTACACCTTC
CASSVAGYGYTF
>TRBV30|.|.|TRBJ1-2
TGTGCCTGCTCCGCCAGGGGCAACTATGGCTACACCTTC
CACSARGNYGYTF
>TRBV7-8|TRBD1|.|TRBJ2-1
TGTGCCAGCAGCTTAGCGCAGGGGGCGGCCTCCAATGAGCAGTTCTTC
CASSLAQGAASNEQFF
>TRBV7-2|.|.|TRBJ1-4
TGTGCCAGCAGCCAGGGTTTGGCTAATGAAAAACTGTTTTTT
CASSQGLANEKLFF
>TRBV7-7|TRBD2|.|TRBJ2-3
TGTGCCAGCAGCTTACCGAGCGGGGGCTTAGGAGATACGCAGTATTTT
CASSLPSGGLGDTQYF
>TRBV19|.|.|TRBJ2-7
TGTGCCAGCGGTTTGGGCCGAGCCTACGAGCAGTACTTC
CASGLGRAYEQYF
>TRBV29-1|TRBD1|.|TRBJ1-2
TGCAGCGCCCGGACAGGCTCGGACTATGGCTACACCTTC
CSARTGSDYGYTF
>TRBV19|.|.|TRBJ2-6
TGTGCCAGTAGTTCTACAGGGAGAACCAACGTCCTGACTTTC
CASSSTGRTNVLTF
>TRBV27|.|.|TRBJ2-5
TGTGCCAGCAGCCCCGAGCGGAATCAAAGGGAGACCCAGTACTTC
CASSPERNQRETQYF
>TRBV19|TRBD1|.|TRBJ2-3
TGTGCCAGTAGTAGAGGGGGCGGCACAGATACGCAGTATTTT
CASSRGGGTDTQYF
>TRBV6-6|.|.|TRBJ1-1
TGTGCCAGCAGTTACCCGGACAGTATCACTGAAGCTTTCTTT
CASSYPDSITEAFF